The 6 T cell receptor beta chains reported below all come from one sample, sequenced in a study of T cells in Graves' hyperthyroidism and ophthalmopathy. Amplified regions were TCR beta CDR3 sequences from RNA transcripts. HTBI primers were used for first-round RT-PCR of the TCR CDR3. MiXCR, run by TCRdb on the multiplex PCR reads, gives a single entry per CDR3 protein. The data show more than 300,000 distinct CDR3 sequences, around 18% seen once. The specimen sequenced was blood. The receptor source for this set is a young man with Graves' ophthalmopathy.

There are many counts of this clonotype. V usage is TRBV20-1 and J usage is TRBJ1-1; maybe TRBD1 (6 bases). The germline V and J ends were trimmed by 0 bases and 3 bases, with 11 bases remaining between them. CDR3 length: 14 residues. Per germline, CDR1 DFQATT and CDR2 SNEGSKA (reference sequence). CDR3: CSARETDSYTEAFF. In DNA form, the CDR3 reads TGCAGTGCTAGAGAAACGGACAGCTACACTGAAGCTTTCTTT.

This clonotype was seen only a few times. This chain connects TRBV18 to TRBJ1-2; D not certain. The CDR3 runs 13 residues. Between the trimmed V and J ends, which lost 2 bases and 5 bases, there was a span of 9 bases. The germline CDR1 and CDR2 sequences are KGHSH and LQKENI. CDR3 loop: CASSPTTEYGYTF. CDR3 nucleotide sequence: TGTGCCAGCTCACCAACAACCGAATATGGCTACACCTTC.

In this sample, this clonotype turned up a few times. The CDR3 here is CASSQVGEFYEQYF. CDR3 nucleotide sequence: TGCGCCAGCAGCCAGGTTGGGGAGTTTTACGAGCAGTACTTC. The J gene is TRBJ2-7, the V gene TRBV4-1; perhaps TRBD2 as D (5 bases). V lost 3 bases and J 4 bases, leaving 13 bases between the germline ends. Germline V gives CDR1 MGHRA, CDR2 YSYEKL. The CDR3 is made up of 14 amino acids.

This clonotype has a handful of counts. CDR3 nucleotides: TGTGCCAGCAGTTACGGGGGCTCTATTTCACCCCTCCACTTT. Its translation: CASSYGGSISPLHF. J is TRBJ1-6 and V is TRBV6-5, with D maybe TRBD1 (6 bases). V shed 2 bases and J shed 9 bases, with 11 bases lying between them. The CDR3 is made up of 14 amino acids. CDR1 is MNHEY, CDR2 SVGAGI, per germline.

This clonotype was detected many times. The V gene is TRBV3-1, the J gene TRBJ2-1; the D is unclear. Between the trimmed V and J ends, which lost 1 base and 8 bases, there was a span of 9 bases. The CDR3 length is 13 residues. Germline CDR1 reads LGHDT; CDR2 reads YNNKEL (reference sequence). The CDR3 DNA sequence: TGTGCCAGCAGCCAAGCACGCAGGCATGAGCAGTTCTTC. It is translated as CASSQARRHEQFF.

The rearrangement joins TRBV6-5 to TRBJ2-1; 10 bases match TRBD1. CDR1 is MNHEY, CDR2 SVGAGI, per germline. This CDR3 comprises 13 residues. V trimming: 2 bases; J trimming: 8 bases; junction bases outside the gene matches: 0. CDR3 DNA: TGTGCCAGCAGTTACGGGACAGGGGATGAGCAGTTCTTC. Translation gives CASSYGTGDEQFF.